The 22 T cell receptor beta chains below all came from one sample that was sequenced in a study of CD8 T cells in ankylosing spondylitis. TCRdb re-analysed the 5' RACE reads in MiXCR, keeping a single row per CDR3 protein. The table lists roughly 91,000 distinct CDR3 sequences, about 8% of them singletons. The sequenced material came from blood, either unsorted or a sorted T cell fraction (not recorded which). The receptors come from a male donor with ankylosing spondylitis or in good health (not recorded which).

This clonotype occurred many times. V and J are TRBV18 and TRBJ1-2; TRBD1 agrees at 7 bases. Unmatched junction bases numbered 2, after V lost 2 bases and J lost 2 bases. Germline values: CDR1 KGHSH, CDR2 LQKENI. This CDR3 is 14 amino acids long. The CDR3 here is CASSPGDSNYGYTF. DNA for the CDR3: TGTGCCAGCTCACCAGGGGACAGCAACTATGGCTACACCTTC. The full variable domain, with the rest looked up from reference TRBV18 and TRBJ1-2, is NAGVMQNPRHLVRRRGQEARLRCSPMKGHSHVYWYRQLPEEGLKFMVYLQKENIIDESGMPKERFSAEFPKEGPSILRIQQVVRGDSAAYFCASSPGDSNYGYTFGSGTRLTVV.

This clonotype was seen at least ten times. The J gene is TRBJ1-1, the V gene TRBV19; tentatively, D is TRBD1 (5 bases). CDR3 size: 14 residues. Germline V gives CDR1 LNHDA, CDR2 SQIVND (reference sequence). V gave up 5 bases and J gave up 7 bases, with 17 bases separating them. DNA of the CDR3: TGTGCCAGTAGTCAATCGGGACCGAGTGATGAAGCTTTCTTT. Encoded protein: CASSQSGPSDEAFF.

This clonotype has ten or more counts. The rearrangement uses TRBV19 and TRBJ2-4; 10 nucleotides match TRBD1. Germline loops: CDR1 LNHDA, CDR2 SQIVND (reference sequence). With V trimmed by 3 bases and J by 4 bases, 12 bases remained unmatched. This CDR3 has 18 amino acids. The CDR3: CASSMGQGSPNGKNIQYF. CDR3 bases: TGTGCCAGTAGTATGGGACAGGGGAGTCCAAATGGTAAAAACATTCAGTACTTC.

This clonotype was seen more than once but under ten times. The chain has TRBV20-1 and TRBJ2-1; possibly TRBD2 for D (6 bases). Germline lookup yields CDR1 DFQATT and CDR2 SNEGSKA (reference sequence). CDR3 size: 16 residues. V dropped 0 bases and J dropped 1 base, with 13 bases sitting between them. CDR3 amino acids: CSARDSEGASYNEQFF. The DNA for the CDR3 is TGCAGTGCTAGAGACTCGGAGGGAGCTTCCTACAATGAGCAGTTCTTC.

This clonotype was recorded at least ten times. The rearrangement uses TRBV5-1 and TRBJ2-3; D is unresolved. Germline CDR1 is SGHRS and CDR2 is YFSETQ. The length of the CDR3 is 14 residues. V lost 4 bases and J lost 2, with 11 bases in between. Written as DNA, the CDR3 is TGCGCCAGCAGCCTACGACCGATCACAGATACGCAGTATTTT. Translated, it gives CASSLRPITDTQYF.

This clonotype has only a few counts. This CDR3 is CASSLVRPGLTQETQYF. The CDR3 nucleotides read TGTGCCAGCAGCTTAGTTCGCCCAGGGTTAACGCAAGAGACCCAGTACTTC. The chain carries TRBV7-8 and TRBJ2-5, with D possibly matching TRBD1 (5 bases). Per germline, CDR1 SGHVS and CDR2 FQNEAQ. There are 17 residues in the CDR3. V lost 1 base, J lost 2 bases, and 17 bases lay in between.

The chain carries TRBV19 and TRBJ2-1; 8 bases agree with TRBD1. The germline gives CDR1 LNHDA, CDR2 SQIVND (reference sequence). Trimming cost V 6 bases and J 7 bases; bases outside gene matches: 14. The CDR3 covers 16 residues. CDR3: CASSQRTRTGWNEQFF. The DNA of the CDR3 is TGTGCCAGTAGCCAGCGAACCCGGACAGGGTGGAATGAGCAGTTCTTC.

The J gene is TRBJ2-7, the V gene TRBV12-2; TRBD1, as called in the table, went unchecked against the DNA. TRBV12-2 is a known pseudogene. The CDR3 consists of 13 residues. The DNA of the CDR3 is TGTGCAAGTCGCTTTACAGGGAACTACGAGCAGTACTTC. It codes for CASRFTGNYEQYF.

The table lists this clonotype with a few counts. The V call is TRBV14, the J call TRBJ2-1; a weak D match, TRBD2 (6 bases). V lost 0 bases and J 8 bases, leaving 11 bases between the germline ends. From germline, CDR1 is SGHDN and CDR2 FVKESK. The CDR3 length is 14 residues. The CDR3 DNA reads as TGTGCCAGCAGCCAAGAAACTTGGGAGGATGAGCAGTTCTTC. The encoded protein is CASSQETWEDEQFF.

This clonotype was detected ten times or more. The chain carries TRBV5-1 and TRBJ1-4, with D tentatively TRBD1 (5 bases). From germline, CDR1 is SGHRS and CDR2 YFSETQ. This CDR3 comprises 15 residues. Deletions cut 1 base from V and 0 bases from J, with 7 bases between. The DNA of the CDR3 is TGCGCCAGCAGCTTGATGGGGGCAACTAATGAAAAACTGTTTTTT. It specifies CASSLMGATNEKLFF. The full variable domain, its missing parts supplied by reference TRBV5-1 and TRBJ1-4, is KAGVTQTPRYLIKTRGQQVTLSCSPISGHRSVSWYQQTPGQGLQFLFEYFSETQRNKGNFPGRFSGRQFSNSRSEMNVSTLELGDSALYLCASSLMGATNEKLFFGSGTQLSVL.

V and J are TRBV7-9 and TRBJ2-3, with a possible D match to TRBD1 (5 bases). This CDR3 is built from 12 residues. V gave up 7 bases and J gave up 6 bases, with 11 bases separating them. Germline-derived CDR1 and CDR2 are SEHNR and FQNEAQ (reference sequence). The CDR3, as DNA: TGTGCCAGCAAAGAGCCAGGGGATACGCAGTATTTT. Its protein product is CASKEPGDTQYF.

This clonotype was picked up many times. The chain recombines TRBV12-3 or TRBV12-4 with TRBJ2-3; D is uncertain. With 6 bases removed from V and 0 bases from J, the gap between germline ends came to 10 bases. This CDR3 comprises 14 residues. The CDR3 sequence: CASSFGGSTDTQYF. DNA of the CDR3: TGTGCCAGCAGCTTCGGCGGAAGCACAGATACGCAGTATTTT.

This clonotype was seen ten or more times. The rearrangement links TRBV7-2 to TRBJ2-3; possibly TRBD1 or TRBD2 for D (5 bases each). V lost 0 bases and J 3 bases, leaving 7 bases between the germline ends. Germline CDR1 is SGHTA and CDR2 is FQGNSA. The CDR3 covers 14 residues. CDR3 DNA: TGTGCCAGCAGCTTAGCGGGGGTAACAGATACGCAGTATTTT. It yields the protein CASSLAGVTDTQYF.

This clonotype was picked up many times. The chain is built from TRBV11-3 and TRBJ2-3, with D uncertain. The CDR3 covers 14 residues. V was shortened by 0 bases and J by 2 bases, with 6 bases between the two germline ends. Germline V gene lookup returns CDR1 SGHNT and CDR2 YENEEA. The CDR3 is CASSLESYTDTQYF. The CDR3 DNA reads as TGTGCCAGCAGCTTAGAGTCCTACACAGATACGCAGTATTTT.

This clonotype was seen repeatedly, ten times or more. J is TRBJ2-3 and V is TRBV12-3 or TRBV12-4, with 7 bases fitting TRBD1. The CDR3 runs to 14 residues. With V trimmed by 7 bases and J by 0 bases, 4 bases remained unmatched. The CDR3 reads CASNPGQSTDTQYF. In DNA, the CDR3 is TGTGCCAGCAATCCGGGACAGAGCACAGATACGCAGTATTTT.

This clonotype showed up many times. The rearrangement links TRBV11-2 to TRBJ2-1, with D possibly being TRBD1 or TRBD2 (5 bases each). The CDR3 has 15 amino acids. Trimming removed 4 bases from V and 6 bases from J, with 16 bases in between. The germline V gene has CDR1 SGHAT and CDR2 FQNNGV. CDR3 sequence: CASSSGMRAGNEQFF. The CDR3, as DNA: TGTGCCAGCAGCTCAGGGATGCGGGCTGGCAATGAGCAGTTCTTC.

The sample holds many counts of this clonotype. The rearrangement uses TRBV5-1 and TRBJ2-5; 7 nucleotides align to TRBD1. This CDR3 is 15 amino acids long. J was trimmed by 5 bases and V by 0 bases; bases with no gene match: 7. Germline CDR1 reads SGHRS; CDR2 reads YFSETQ. CDR3: CASSLATGSGETQYF. In DNA form, the CDR3 reads TGCGCCAGCAGCTTGGCGACAGGGTCGGGGGAGACCCAGTACTTC.

This clonotype was detected many times. The rearrangement uses TRBV14 and TRBJ2-1; no reliable D call. CDR1 and CDR2 (germline): SGHDN, FVKESK. V was pared by 1 base and J by 9 bases, with 7 bases between. This CDR3 is built from 12 residues. DNA of the CDR3: TGTGCCAGCAGCCAAGTGAGCGTTGAGCAGTTCTTC. Protein sequence: CASSQVSVEQFF.

This clonotype has only a few counts. Just one base apart from a much larger clone, this may be a read error. This chain joins TRBV7-2 and TRBJ1-1; TRBD1 might be the D (5 bases). Germline-derived CDR1 and CDR2 are SGHTA and FQGNSA. This CDR3 spans 15 amino acids. V was clipped by 6 bases and J by 5 bases, with 19 bases between them. In nucleotides, the CDR3 is TGTGCCAGCAGTGTAGCTACAGGCTCAGGGACTGAAGCTTTCTTT. Translating gives CASSVATGSGTEAFF. The entire variable domain, with the rest obtained from reference TRBV7-2 and TRBJ1-1, is as follows: GAGVSQSPSNKVTEKGKDVELRCDPISGHTALYWYRQSLGQGLEFLIYFQGNSAPDKSGLPSDRFSAERTGGSVSTLTIQRTQQEDSAVYLCASSVATGSGTEAFFGQGTRLTVV.

Many counts were recorded for this clonotype. This chain joins TRBV7-2 and TRBJ2-7; 9 positions agree with TRBD1. Germline CDR1 and CDR2: SGHTA and FQGNSA. The V and J ends lost 5 bases and 7 bases, in that order; junction bases with no gene match: 9. The length of the CDR3 is 14 residues. The CDR3 loop reads CASSQMTGGGEQYF. The DNA for the CDR3 is TGTGCCAGCAGCCAGATGACAGGGGGAGGGGAGCAGTACTTC. The whole variable domain, remainder taken from reference TRBV7-2 and TRBJ2-7, is GAGVSQSPSNKVTEKGKDVELRCDPISGHTALYWYRQSLGQGLEFLIYFQGNSAPDKSGLPSDRFSAERTGGSVSTLTIQRTQQEDSAVYLCASSQMTGGGEQYFGPGTRLTVT.

This clonotype occurred many times. The V gene is TRBV29-1, the J gene TRBJ2-3, with D maybe TRBD2 (6 bases). V was pared by 5 bases and J by 5 bases, with 14 bases between. The length of the CDR3 is 13 residues. CDR1 is SQVTM, CDR2 ANQGSEA, per germline. For the CDR3, the DNA is TGCAGCGTTCGGGCGGGGACGAGAGATACGCAGTATTTT. It translates to CSVRAGTRDTQYF.

This clonotype was counted ten times or more. The chain carries TRBV7-4 and TRBJ2-5; the match to TRBD1 covers 7 bases. V lost 6 bases, J lost 4 bases, and 11 bases stayed unmatched. The CDR3 is 15 residues long. CDR1 is SGHVT and CDR2 is SQSDAQ in the germline V gene. The CDR3 DNA follows: TGTGCCAGCAGGGAAGGGGCAGGGGGAATAGAGACCCAGTACTTC. Translated: CASREGAGGIETQYF.